This TCR beta chain originates from a study of blood T cell repertoires in COVID-19. Overall study context: PBMCs, B-cell-depleted T cells, or T cells were the source of the cDNA or gDNA that made up the material.

Assay: immunoSEQ multiplex PCR; the TCRdb copy retains only in-frame clones and omits some. The sample contains roughly 170,000 clones, approximately 84% of which appear only once. Germline values: CDR1 SGHRS, CDR2 YFSETQ. V lost 2 bases and J 1 base, leaving 7 bases between the germline ends. The CDR3 is 15 residues long. Sample: PBMCs or T cells enriched from blood (not recorded which). The chain joins TRBV5-1 to TRBJ2-6; D is unclear. This sequence originates from a woman aged 40 to 50 with acute COVID-19. Here the CDR3 DNA reads TGCGCCAGCAGCTTTCAATTTTCTGGGGCCAACGTCCTGACTTTC. Its translation is CASSFQFSGANVLTF.